This T cell receptor beta chain is drawn from a study of blood T cell repertoires in COVID-19. CDR1 and CDR2 (germline): SGHVS, FNYEAQ. This CDR3 region has 16 residues. V shed 2 bases, J shed 7 bases, and the junction held 9 bases outside the gene matches. Method: immunoSEQ multiplex PCR; TCRdb's copy keeps in-frame clones and lacks some. The sample contains 100,000 to 150,000 clones, 65% to 90% of which appear only once. Sequencing was performed on peripheral blood. V is TRBV7-6 and J is TRBJ2-1; 9 bases are shared with TRBD2. The TCR sequence derives from a man at least 80 years old with active or convalescent COVID-19. This CDR3 reads CASSLLGSGSTNEQFF. The CDR3 nucleotides read TGTGCCAGCAGCTTATTGGGTAGCGGGAGTACTAATGAGCAGTTCTTC.